This T cell receptor (beta chain) is drawn from a study of beta chain features in type 1 diabetes. Findings and limits, study-wide: In comparison with healthy donors, patients had naive, central memory and Treg TCRB repertoires that appeared more similar. Shortening that was moderate but significant affected the TCRB CDR3s of Type 1 diabetes patients in all four CD4+ subsets.

J gave up 3 bases and V 5 bases, and 8 bases lay outside the gene matches. The CDR3 runs to 16 residues. Germline V CDR1 and CDR2: LNHDA, SQIVND (reference sequence). Via CD45RO/CCR7/CD25/CD127/CD95/CD27, cells of the CD4+ naive, central memory, regulatory and stem cell-like memory subsets were sorted. The authors obtained over 98% purity in all sorted populations. The study reverse transcribed the entire isolated RNA, so it sequenced expressed TCRB transcripts. Generated by immunoSEQ multiplex PCR, the TCRdb table keeps only in-frame clones and is missing some. This table holds hundreds of thousands of clones, roughly 13% found once. In this sample, this clone turned up a few times. What it recognizes is unknown.

The V gene is TRBV19, the J gene TRBJ2-5, with 11 bases matching TRBD2. This receptor was identified in a young man with type 1 diabetes. The material sequenced was naive CD4+ T cells from blood. The CDR3 DNA reads as TGTGCCAGTAGTGTTCGACTAGCGGGGAAAGAAGAGACCCAGTACTTC. Protein: CASSVRLAGKEETQYF.